This TCR beta chain was captured by sequencing in a study of shared clonotypes between healthy human individuals. Study-level information: There were three CD4 naive, three CD4 memory, two CD8 naive and one CD8 memory plates per donor.

The protocol was immunoSEQ multiplex PCR, while the TCRdb copy is restricted to in-frame clones and leaves out a portion. The sample has some 500,000 clones, roughly 95% seen once. From germline, CDR1 is SQVTM and CDR2 ANQGSEA. J gave up 5 bases and V 7 bases, and 15 bases lay outside the gene matches. This CDR3 is 15 amino acids long. The receptor was isolated from a woman aged 30 to 39 in good health. The chain is built from TRBV29-1 and TRBJ2-5; TRBD2 matches at 8 bases. Sequencing was carried out using naive CD4+ T cells sorted from blood. Subset in this sample: CD45RA+ positively selected. The CDR3 DNA reads as TGCAGCGCGGGGAGGGTAGCGGGGCCAGGGGAGACCCAGTACTTC. It translates to CSAGRVAGPGETQYF.